This T cell receptor (beta chain) comes out of a study of response to subunit inactivated influenza vaccine. Study-wide results and limits: The authors suggested that few new T cells are recruited per seasonal influenza vaccination.

About this clonotype: Its target is not known.

Germline CDR1 reads SGHRS; CDR2 reads YFSETQ. V was pared by 5 bases and J by 5 bases, with 14 bases between. This CDR3 is built from 15 residues. Using its own MiXCR run on the RT-PCR reads, TCRdb lists one record per CDR3 protein. In the table there are about 500,000 distinct CDR3 sequences, 16% of which are singletons. The TCR sequence derives from a man aged 50-75 years who received an inactivated influenza vaccine. The chain recombines TRBV5-1 with TRBJ1-6; D might be TRBD1 (5 bases). Material: CD4+ T cells sorted from PBMCs, obtained 23 months after vaccination. The CDR3 sequence is CASRVRGGNNSPLHF. CDR3 nucleotide sequence: TGCGCCAGCAGAGTAAGGGGTGGAAATAATTCACCCCTCCACTTT. Based on the CDR3 plus reference TRBV5-1 and TRBJ1-6, the full variable domain is KAGVTQTPRYLIKTRGQQVTLSCSPISGHRSVSWYQQTPGQGLQFLFEYFSETQRNKGNFPGRFSGRQFSNSRSEMNVSTLELGDSALYLCASRVRGGNNSPLHFGNGTRLTVT.